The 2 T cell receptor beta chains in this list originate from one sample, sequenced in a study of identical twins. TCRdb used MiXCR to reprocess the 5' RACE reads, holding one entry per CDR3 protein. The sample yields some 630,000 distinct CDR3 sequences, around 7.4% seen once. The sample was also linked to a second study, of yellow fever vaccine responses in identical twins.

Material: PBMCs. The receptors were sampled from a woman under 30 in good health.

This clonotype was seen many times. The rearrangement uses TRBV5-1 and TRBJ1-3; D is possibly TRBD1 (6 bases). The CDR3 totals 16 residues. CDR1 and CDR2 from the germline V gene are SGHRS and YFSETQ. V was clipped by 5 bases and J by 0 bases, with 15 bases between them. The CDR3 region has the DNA TGCGCCAGCAGAGTGGACAGTGGCGCCTCTGGAAACACCATATATTTT. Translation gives CASRVDSGASGNTIYF.

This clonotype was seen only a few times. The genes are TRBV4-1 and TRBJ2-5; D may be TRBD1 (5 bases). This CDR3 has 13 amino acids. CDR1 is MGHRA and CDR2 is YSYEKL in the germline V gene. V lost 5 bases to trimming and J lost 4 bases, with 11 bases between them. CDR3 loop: CASSWGLGETQYF. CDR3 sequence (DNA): TGCGCCAGCAGCTGGGGCTTAGGAGAGACCCAGTACTTC.